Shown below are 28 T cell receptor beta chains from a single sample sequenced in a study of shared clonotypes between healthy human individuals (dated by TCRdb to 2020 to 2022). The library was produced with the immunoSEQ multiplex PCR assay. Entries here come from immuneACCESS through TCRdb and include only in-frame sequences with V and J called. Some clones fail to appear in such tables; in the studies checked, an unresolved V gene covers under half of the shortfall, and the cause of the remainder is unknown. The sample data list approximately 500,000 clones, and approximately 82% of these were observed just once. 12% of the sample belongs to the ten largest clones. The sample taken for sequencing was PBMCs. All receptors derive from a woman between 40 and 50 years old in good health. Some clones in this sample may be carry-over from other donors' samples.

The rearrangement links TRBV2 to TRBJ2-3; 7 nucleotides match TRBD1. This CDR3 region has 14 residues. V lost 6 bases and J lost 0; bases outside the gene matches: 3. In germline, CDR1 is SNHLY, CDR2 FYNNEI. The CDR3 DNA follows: TGTGCCAGCAGAGGGACAGTAAGCACAGATACGCAGTATTTT. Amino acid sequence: CASRGTVSTDTQYF. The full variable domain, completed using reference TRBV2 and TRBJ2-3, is EPEVTQTPSHQVTQMGQEVILRCVPISNHLYFYWYRQILGQKVEFLVSFYNNEISEKSEIFDDQFSVERPDGSNFTLKIRSTKLEDSAMYFCASRGTVSTDTQYFGPGTRLTVL.

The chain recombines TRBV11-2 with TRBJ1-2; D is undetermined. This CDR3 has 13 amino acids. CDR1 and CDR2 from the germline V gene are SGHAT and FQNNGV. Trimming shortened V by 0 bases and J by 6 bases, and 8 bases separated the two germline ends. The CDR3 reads CASSLDRRDGYTF. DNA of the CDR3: TGTGCCAGCAGCTTAGATCGTAGGGATGGCTACACCTTC.

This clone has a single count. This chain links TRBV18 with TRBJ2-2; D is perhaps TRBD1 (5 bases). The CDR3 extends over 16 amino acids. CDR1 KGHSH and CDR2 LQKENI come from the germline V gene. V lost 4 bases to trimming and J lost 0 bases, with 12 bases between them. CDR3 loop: CASSRSGSANTGELFF. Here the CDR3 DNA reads TGTGCCAGCTCACGGTCAGGGTCGGCGAACACCGGGGAGCTGTTTTTT.

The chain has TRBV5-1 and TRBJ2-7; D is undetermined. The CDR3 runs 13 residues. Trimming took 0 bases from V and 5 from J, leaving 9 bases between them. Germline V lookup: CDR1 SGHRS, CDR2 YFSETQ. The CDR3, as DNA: TGCGCCAGCAGCTTGGACCCTGGCAACGAGCAGTACTTC. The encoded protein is CASSLDPGNEQYF.

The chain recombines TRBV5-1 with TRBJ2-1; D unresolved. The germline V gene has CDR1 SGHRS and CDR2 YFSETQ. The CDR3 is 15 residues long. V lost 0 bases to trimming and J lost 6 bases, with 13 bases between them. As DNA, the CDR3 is TGCGCCAGCAGCTTGGGGGTAGCAACGGGCAATGAGCAGTTCTTC. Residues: CASSLGVATGNEQFF.

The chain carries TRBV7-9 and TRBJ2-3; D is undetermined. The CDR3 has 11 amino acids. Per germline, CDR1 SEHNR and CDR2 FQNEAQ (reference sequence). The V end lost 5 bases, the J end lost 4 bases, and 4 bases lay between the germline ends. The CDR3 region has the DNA TGTGCCAGCAGCCACGCAGATACGCAGTATTTT. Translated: CASSHADTQYF.

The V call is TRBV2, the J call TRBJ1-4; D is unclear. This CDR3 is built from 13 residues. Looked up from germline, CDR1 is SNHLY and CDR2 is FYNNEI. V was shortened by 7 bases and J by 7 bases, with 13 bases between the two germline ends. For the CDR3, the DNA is TGTGCCAGCACCGAGGCGGGGAGTGAAAAACTGTTTTTT. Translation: CASTEAGSEKLFF.

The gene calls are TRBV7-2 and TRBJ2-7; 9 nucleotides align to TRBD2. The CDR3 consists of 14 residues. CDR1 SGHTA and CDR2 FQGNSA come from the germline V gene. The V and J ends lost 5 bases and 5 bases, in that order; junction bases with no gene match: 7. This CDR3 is CASSQTGLANEQYF. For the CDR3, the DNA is TGTGCCAGCAGCCAGACGGGACTAGCAAACGAGCAGTACTTC.

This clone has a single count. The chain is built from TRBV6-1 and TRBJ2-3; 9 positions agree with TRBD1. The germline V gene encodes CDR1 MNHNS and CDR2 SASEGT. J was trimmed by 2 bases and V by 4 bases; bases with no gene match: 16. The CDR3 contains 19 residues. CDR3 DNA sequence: TGTGCCAGCAGTGCCATCCCGATTCCGGACAGGGGCGCCACAGATACGCAGTATTTT. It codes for CASSAIPIPDRGATDTQYF.

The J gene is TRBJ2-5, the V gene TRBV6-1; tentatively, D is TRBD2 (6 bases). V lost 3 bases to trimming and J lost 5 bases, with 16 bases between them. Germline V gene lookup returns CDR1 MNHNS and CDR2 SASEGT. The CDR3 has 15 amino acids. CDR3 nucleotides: TGTGCCAGCAGTGAGATGGGGGGTTTTGGGGAGACCCAGTACTTC. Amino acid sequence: CASSEMGGFGETQYF.

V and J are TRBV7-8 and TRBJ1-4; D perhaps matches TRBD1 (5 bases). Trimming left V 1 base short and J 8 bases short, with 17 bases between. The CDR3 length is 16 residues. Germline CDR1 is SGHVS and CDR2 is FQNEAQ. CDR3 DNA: TGTGCCAGCAGCTTAGTGGGGTTGGGGGTCCGGGAAAAACTGTTTTTT. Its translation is CASSLVGLGVREKLFF.

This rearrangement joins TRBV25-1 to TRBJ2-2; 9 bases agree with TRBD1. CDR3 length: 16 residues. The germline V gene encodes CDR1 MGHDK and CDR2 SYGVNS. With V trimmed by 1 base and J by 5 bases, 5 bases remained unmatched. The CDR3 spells CASSESRTGVTGELFF. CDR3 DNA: TGTGCCAGCAGTGAATCGAGGACAGGGGTTACCGGGGAGCTGTTTTTT.

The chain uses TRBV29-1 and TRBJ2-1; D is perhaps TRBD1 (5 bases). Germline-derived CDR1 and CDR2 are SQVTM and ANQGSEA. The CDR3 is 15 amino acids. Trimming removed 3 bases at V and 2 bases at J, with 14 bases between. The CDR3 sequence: CSVDGQGIPYNEQFF. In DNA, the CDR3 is TGCAGCGTTGACGGGCAGGGTATACCCTACAATGAGCAGTTCTTC.

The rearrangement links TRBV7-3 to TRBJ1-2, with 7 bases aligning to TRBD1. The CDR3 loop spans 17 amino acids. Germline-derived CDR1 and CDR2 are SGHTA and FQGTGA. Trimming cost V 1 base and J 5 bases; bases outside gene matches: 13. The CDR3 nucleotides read TGTGCCAGCAGCTTAAACCCCGCGGGGCAGGGGGAATATGGCTACACCTTC. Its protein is CASSLNPAGQGEYGYTF.

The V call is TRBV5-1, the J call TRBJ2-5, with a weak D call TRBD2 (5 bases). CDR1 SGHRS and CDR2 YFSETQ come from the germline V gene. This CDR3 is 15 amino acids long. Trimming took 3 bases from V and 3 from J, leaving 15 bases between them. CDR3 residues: CASSYDAEVEETQYF. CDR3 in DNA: TGCGCCAGCAGCTATGATGCGGAGGTAGAAGAGACCCAGTACTTC.

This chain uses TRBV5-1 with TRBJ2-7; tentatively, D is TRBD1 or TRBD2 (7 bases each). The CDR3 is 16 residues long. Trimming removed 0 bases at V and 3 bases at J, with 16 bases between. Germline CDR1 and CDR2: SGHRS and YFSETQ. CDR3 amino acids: CASSLASGGDYYEQYF. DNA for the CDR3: TGCGCCAGCAGCTTGGCCTCAGGGGGGGATTACTACGAGCAGTACTTC.

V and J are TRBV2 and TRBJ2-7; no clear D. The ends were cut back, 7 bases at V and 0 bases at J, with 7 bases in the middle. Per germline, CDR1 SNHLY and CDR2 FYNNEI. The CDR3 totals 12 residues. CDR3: CASTGNSYEQYF. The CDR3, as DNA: TGTGCCAGCACGGGCAACTCCTACGAGCAGTACTTC. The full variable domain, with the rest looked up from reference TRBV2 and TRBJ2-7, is EPEVTQTPSHQVTQMGQEVILRCVPISNHLYFYWYRQILGQKVEFLVSFYNNEISEKSEIFDDQFSVERPDGSNFTLKIRSTKLEDSAMYFCASTGNSYEQYFGPGTRLTVT.

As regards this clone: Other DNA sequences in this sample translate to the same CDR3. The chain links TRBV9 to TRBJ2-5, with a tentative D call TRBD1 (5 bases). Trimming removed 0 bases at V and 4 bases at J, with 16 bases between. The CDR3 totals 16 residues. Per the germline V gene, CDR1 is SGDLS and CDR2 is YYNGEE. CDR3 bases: TGTGCCAGCAGCGTAGGTCCCAGGGCGATAGGAGAGACCCAGTACTTC. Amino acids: CASSVGPRAIGETQYF.

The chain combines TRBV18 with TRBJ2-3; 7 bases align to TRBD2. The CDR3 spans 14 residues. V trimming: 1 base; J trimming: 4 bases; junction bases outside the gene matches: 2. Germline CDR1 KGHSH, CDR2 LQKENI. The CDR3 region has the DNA TGTGCCAGCTCACCACGGGCGGGAGCAGATACGCAGTATTTT. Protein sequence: CASSPRAGADTQYF.

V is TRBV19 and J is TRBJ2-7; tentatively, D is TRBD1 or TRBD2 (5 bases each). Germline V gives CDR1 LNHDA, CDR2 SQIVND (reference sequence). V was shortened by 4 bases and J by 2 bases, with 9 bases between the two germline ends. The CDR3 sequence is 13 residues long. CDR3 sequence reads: CASSRDGTYEQYF. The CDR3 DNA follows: TGTGCCAGTAGTAGGGACGGTACCTACGAGCAGTACTTC. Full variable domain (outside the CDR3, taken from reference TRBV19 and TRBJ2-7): DGGITQSPKYLFRKEGQNVTLSCEQNLNHDAMYWYRQDPGQGLRLIYYSQIVNDFQKGDIAEGYSVSREKKESFPLTVTSAQKNPTAFYLCASSRDGTYEQYFGPGTRLTVT.

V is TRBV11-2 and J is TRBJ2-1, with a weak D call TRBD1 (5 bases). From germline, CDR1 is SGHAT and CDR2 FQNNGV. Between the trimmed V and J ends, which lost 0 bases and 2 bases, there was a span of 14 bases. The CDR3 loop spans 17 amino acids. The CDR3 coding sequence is TGTGCCAGCAGCTTAGATCGGCGGCAGGGTGCCTACAATGAGCAGTTCTTC. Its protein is CASSLDRRQGAYNEQFF.

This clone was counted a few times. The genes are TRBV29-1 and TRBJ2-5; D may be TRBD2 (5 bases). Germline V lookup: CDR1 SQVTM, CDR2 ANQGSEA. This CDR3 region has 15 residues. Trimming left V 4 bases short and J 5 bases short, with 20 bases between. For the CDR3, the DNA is TGCAGCGTTGGTGGGAGTGGCAAAGACACGGAGACCCAGTACTTC. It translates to CSVGGSGKDTETQYF.

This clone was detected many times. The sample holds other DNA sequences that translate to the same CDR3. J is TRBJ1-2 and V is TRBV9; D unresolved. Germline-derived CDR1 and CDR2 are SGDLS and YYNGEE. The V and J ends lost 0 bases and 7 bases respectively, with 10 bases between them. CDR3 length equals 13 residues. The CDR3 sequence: CASSVEGWGGYTF. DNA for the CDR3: TGTGCCAGCAGCGTAGAAGGATGGGGTGGCTACACCTTC.

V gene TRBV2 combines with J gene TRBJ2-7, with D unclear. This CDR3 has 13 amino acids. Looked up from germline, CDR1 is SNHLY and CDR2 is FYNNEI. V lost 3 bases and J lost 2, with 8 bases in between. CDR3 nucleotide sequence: TGTGCCAGCAGTGAGAGCCGGACCTACGAGCAGTACTTC. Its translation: CASSESRTYEQYF.

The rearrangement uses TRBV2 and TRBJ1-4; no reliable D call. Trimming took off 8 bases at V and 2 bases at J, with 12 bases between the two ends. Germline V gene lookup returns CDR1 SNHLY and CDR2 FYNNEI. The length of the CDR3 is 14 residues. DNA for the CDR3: TGTGCCAGCGGGTGGGCCCGCACTAATGAAAAACTGTTTTTT. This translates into CASGWARTNEKLFF.

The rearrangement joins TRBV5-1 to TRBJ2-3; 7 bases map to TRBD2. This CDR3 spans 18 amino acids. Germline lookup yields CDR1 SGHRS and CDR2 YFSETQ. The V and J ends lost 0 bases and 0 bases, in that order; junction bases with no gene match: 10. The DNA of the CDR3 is TGCGCCAGCAGCTTGGGACTAGCTAGCGTATCAAGCACAGATACGCAGTATTTT. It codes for CASSLGLASVSSTDTQYF.

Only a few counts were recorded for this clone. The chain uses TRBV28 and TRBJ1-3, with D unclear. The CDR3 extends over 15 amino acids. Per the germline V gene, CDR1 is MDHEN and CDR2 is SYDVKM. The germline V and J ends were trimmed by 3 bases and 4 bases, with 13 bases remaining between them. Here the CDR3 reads CASSFPGQAGNTIYF. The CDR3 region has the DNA TGTGCCAGCAGTTTCCCCGGCCAAGCGGGAAACACCATATATTTT.

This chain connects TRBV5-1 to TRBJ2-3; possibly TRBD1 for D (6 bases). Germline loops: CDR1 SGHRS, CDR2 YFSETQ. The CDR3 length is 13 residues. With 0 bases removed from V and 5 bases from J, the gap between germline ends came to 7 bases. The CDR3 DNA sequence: TGCGCCAGCAGCTTGGAACAGGGAGATACGCAGTATTTT. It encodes CASSLEQGDTQYF.